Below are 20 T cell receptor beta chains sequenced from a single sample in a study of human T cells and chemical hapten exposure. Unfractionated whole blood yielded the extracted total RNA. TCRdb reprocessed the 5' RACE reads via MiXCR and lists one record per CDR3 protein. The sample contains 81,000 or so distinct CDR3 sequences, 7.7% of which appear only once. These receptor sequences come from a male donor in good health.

In DNA form, the CDR3 reads TGCGCCAGCCGAGTCCGGGAGACAGCCCGGAACACTGAAGCTTTCTTT. Translation: CASRVRETARNTEAFF. The chain links TRBV5-1 to TRBJ1-1, with D possibly being TRBD1 (5 bases). Trimming took off 7 bases at V and 1 base at J, with 20 bases between the two ends. The CDR3 totals 16 residues. CDR1 is SGHRS, CDR2 YFSETQ, per germline.

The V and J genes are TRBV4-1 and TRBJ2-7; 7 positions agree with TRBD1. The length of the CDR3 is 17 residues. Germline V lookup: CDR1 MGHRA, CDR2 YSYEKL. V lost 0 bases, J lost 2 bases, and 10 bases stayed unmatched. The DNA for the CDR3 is TGCGCCAGCAGCCAAGAAGAGGGCTCGGGGACAGCCTACGAGCAGTACTTC. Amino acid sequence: CASSQEEGSGTAYEQYF.

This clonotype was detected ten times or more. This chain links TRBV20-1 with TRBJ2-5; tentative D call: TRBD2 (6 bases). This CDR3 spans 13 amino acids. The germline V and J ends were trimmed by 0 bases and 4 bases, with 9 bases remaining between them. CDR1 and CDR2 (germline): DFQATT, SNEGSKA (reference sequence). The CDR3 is CSARDLGGETQYF. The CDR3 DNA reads TGCAGTGCTAGAGATCTGGGAGGAGAGACCCAGTACTTC.

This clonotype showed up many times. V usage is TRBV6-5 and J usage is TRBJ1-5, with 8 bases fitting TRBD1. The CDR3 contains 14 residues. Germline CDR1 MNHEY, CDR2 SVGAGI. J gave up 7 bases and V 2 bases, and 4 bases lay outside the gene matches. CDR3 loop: CASSYEQGVQPQHF. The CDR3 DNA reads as TGTGCCAGCAGTTACGAACAGGGGGTCCAGCCCCAGCATTTT.

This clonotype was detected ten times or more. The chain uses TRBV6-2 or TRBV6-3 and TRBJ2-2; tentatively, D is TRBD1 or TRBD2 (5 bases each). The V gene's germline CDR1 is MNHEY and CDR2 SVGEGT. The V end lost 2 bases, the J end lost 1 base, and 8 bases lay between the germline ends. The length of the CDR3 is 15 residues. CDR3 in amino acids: CASSYGGQNTGELFF. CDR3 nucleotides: TGTGCCAGCAGTTACGGGGGTCAGAACACCGGGGAGCTGTTTTTT.

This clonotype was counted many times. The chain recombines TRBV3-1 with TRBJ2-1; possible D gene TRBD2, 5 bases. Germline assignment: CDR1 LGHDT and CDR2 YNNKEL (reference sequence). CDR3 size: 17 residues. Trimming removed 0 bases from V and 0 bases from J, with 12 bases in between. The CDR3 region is CASSQDPPGSSYNEQFF. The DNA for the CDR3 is TGTGCCAGCAGCCAAGATCCCCCGGGAAGCTCCTACAATGAGCAGTTCTTC.

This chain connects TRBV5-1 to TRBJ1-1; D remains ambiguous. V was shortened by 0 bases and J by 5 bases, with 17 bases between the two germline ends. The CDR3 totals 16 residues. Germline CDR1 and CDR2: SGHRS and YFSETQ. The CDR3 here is CASSLAILAEGTEAFF. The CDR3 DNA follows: TGCGCCAGCAGCTTGGCCATACTCGCGGAGGGAACTGAAGCTTTCTTT.

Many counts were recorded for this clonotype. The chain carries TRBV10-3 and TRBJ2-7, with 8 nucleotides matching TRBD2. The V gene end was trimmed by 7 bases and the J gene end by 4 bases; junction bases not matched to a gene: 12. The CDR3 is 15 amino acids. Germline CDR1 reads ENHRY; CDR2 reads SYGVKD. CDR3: CAIKVAGRGIYEQYF. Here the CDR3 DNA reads TGTGCCATCAAAGTAGCGGGAAGAGGAATATACGAGCAGTACTTC.

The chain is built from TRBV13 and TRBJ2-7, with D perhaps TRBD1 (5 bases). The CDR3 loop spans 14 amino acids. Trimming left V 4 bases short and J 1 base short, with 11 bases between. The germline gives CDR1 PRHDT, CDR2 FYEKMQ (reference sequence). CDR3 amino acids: CASSSRQISYEQYF. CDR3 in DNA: TGTGCCAGCAGCTCTAGACAGATATCCTACGAGCAGTACTTC.

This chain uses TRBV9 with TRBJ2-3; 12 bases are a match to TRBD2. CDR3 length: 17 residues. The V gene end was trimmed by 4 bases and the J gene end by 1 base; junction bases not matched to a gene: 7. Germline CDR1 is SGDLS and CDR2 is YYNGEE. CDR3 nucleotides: TGTGCCAGCAGCCCTTGGACTAGCGGGGTACGCACAGATACGCAGTATTTT. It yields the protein CASSPWTSGVRTDTQYF.

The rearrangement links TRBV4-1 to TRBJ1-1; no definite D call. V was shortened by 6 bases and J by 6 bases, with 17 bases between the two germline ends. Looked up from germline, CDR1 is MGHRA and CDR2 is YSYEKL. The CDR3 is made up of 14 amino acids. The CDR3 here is CASRSTGSWAEAFF. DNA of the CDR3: TGCGCCAGCAGGAGTACGGGGAGCTGGGCTGAAGCTTTCTTT.

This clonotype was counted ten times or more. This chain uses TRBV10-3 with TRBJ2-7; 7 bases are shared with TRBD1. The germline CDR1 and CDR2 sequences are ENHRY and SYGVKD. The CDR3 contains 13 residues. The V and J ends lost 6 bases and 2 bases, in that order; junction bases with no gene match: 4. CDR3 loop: CAIRGDRAYEQYF. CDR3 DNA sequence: TGTGCCATCAGGGGGGACAGAGCCTACGAGCAGTACTTC.

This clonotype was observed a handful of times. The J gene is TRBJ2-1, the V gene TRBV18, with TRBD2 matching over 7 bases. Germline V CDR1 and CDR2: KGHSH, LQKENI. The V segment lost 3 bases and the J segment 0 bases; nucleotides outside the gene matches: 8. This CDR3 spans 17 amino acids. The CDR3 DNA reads TGTGCCAGCTCACCCCGACTAGCAGAGTTCTCCTACAATGAGCAGTTCTTC. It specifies CASSPRLAEFSYNEQFF.

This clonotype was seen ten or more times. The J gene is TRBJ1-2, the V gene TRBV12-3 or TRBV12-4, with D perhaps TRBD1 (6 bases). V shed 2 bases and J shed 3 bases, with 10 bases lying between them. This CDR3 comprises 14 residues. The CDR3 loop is CASSLRGPYYGYTF. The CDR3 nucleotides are TGTGCCAGCAGTTTACGGGGGCCCTACTATGGCTACACCTTC.

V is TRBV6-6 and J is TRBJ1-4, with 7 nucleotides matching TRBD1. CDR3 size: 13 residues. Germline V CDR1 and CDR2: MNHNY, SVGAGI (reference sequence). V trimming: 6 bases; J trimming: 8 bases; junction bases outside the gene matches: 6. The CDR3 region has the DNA TGTGCCAGCAGCCCCCGACAGGGAGAAAAACTGTTTTTT. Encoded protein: CASSPRQGEKLFF.

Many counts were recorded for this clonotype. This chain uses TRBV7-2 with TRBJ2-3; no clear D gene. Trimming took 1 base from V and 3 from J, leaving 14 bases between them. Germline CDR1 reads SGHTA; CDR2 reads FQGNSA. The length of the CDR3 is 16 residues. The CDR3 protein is CASSLGERLFTDTQYF. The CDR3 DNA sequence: TGTGCCAGCAGCTTAGGTGAAAGGCTTTTTACAGATACGCAGTATTTT.

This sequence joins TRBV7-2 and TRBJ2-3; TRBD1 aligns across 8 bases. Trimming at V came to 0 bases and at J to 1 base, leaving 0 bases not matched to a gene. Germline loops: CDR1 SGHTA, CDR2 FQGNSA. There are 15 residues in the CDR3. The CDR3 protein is CASSLAQGGTDTQYF. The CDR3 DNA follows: TGTGCCAGCAGCTTAGCACAGGGGGGCACAGATACGCAGTATTTT.

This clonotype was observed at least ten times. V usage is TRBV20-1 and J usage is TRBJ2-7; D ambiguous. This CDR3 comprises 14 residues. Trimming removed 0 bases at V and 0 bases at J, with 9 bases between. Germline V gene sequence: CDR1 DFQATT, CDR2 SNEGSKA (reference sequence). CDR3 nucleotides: TGCAGTGCTAGAGACTACCAAAGCTCCTACGAGCAGTACTTC. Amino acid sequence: CSARDYQSSYEQYF.

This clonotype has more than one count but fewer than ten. For the CDR3, the DNA is TGTGCCACCAGTGACGGGACAGGGGTACAAGAGACCCAGTACTTC. It specifies CATSDGTGVQETQYF. The chain recombines TRBV24-1 with TRBJ2-5, with 10 bases fitting TRBD1. This CDR3 has 15 amino acids. Per the germline V gene, CDR1 is KGHDR and CDR2 is SFDVKD. The V segment lost 4 bases and the J segment 2 bases; nucleotides outside the gene matches: 3.

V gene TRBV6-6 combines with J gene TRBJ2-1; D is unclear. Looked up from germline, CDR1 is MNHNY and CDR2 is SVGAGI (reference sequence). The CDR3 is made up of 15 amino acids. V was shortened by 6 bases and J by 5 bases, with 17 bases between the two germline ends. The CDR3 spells CASSLNSRRDNEQFF. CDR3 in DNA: TGTGCCAGCAGCCTCAATAGTCGAAGGGACAATGAGCAGTTCTTC.